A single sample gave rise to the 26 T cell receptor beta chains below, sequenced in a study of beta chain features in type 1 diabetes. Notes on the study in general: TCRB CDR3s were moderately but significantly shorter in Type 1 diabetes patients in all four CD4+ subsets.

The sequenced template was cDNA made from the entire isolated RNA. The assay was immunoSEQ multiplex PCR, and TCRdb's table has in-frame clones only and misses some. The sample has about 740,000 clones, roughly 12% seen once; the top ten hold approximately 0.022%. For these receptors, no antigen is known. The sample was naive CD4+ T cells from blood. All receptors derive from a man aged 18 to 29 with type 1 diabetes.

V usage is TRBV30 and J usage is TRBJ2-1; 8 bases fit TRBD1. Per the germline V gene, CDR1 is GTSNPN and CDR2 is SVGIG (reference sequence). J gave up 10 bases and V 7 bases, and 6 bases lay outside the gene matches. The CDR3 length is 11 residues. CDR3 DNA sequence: TGTGCCTCTCAGGGGGCATACGAGCAGTTCTTC. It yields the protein CASQGAYEQFF.

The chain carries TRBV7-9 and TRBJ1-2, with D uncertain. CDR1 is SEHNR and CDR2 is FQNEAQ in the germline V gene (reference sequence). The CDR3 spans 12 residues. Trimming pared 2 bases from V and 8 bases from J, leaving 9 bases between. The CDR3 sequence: CASSLSVDGYTF. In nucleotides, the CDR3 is TGTGCCAGCAGCTTATCAGTGGACGGCTACACCTTC.

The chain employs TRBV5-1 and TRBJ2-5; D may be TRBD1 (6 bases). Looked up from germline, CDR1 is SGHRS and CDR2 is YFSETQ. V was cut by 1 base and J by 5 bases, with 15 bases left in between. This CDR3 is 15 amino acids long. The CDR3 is CASSLNQPGAETQYF. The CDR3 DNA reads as TGCGCCAGCAGCTTGAACCAACCAGGGGCCGAGACCCAGTACTTC.

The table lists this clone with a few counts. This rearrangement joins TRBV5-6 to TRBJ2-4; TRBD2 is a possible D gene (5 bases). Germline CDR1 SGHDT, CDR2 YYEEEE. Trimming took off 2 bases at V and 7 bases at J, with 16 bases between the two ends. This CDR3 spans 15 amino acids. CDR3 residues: CASSFPGNHGNIQYF. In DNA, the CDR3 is TGTGCCAGCAGCTTCCCCGGGAATCATGGGAACATTCAGTACTTC.

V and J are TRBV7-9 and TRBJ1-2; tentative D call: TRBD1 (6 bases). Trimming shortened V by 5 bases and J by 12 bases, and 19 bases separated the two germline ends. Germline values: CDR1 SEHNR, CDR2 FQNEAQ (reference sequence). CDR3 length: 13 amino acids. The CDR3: CASSIGGSTTDTF. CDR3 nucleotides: TGTGCCAGCAGCATTGGGGGCTCTACAACGGACACCTTC.

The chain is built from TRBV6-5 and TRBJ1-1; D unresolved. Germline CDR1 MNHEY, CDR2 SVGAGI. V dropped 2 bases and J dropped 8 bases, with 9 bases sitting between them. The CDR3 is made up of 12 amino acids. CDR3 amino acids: CASSYGGGEAFF. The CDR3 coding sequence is TGTGCCAGCAGTTACGGCGGAGGCGAAGCTTTCTTT.

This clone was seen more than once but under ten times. CDR3 residues: CASKSAQDDNEQFF. Written as DNA, the CDR3 is TGTGCCAGCAAGTCGGCTCAGGATGACAATGAGCAGTTCTTC. The chain has TRBV6-5 and TRBJ2-1, with no clear D. The germline V and J ends were trimmed by 7 bases and 5 bases, with 15 bases remaining between them. Germline CDR1 reads MNHEY; CDR2 reads SVGAGI. The CDR3 spans 14 residues.

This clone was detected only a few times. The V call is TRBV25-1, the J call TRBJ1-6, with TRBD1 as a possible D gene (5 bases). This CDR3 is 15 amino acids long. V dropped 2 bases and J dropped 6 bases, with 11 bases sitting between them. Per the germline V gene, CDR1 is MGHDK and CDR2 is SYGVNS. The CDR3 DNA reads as TGTGCCAGCAGTGAACAGGTTGGGGGTAATTCACCCCTCCACTTT. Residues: CASSEQVGGNSPLHF.

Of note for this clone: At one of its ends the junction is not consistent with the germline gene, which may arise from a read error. In DNA form, the CDR3 reads TGTGCCAGCAGCCCTCGGGGTGCGACAGGGGGATACTTC. Translating gives CASSPRGATGGYF. The gene calls are TRBV7-6 and TRBJ1-2; 9 bases are a match to TRBD1. The CDR3 has 13 amino acids. Per the germline V gene, CDR1 is SGHVS and CDR2 is FNYEAQ.

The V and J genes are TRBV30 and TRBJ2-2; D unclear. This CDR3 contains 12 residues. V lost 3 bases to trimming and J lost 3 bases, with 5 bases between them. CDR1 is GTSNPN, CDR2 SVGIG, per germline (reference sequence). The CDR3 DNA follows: TGTGCCTGGAGGGGTCACACCGGGGAGCTGTTTTTT. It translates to CAWRGHTGELFF.

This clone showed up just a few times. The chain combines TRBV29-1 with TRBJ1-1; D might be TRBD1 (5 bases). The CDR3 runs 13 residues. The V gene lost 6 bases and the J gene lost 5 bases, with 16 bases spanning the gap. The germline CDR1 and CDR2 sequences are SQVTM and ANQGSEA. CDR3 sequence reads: CSVRDTLGTEAFF. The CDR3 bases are TGCAGCGTCAGGGATACCCTGGGGACTGAAGCTTTCTTT.

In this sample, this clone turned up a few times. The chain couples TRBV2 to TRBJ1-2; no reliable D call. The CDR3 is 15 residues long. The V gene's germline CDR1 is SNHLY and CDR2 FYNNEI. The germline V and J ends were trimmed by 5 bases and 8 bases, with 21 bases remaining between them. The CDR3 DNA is TGTGCCAGCAGTTTACTGGACGGAGGAATGGAAGGCTACACCTTC. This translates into CASSLLDGGMEGYTF.

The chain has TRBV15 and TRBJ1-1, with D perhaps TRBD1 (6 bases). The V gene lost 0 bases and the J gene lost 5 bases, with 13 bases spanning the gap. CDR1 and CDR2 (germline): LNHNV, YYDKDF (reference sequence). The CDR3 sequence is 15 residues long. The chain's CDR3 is CATSRDGVQGTEAFF. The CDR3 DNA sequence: TGTGCCACCAGCAGAGATGGGGTGCAGGGGACTGAAGCTTTCTTT.

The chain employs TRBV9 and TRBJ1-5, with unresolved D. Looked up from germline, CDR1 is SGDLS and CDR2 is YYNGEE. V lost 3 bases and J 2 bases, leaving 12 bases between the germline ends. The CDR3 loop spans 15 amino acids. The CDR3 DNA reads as TGTGCCAGCAGCGCCTCAGGAGTCGGCAATCAGCCCCAGCATTTT. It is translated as CASSASGVGNQPQHF.

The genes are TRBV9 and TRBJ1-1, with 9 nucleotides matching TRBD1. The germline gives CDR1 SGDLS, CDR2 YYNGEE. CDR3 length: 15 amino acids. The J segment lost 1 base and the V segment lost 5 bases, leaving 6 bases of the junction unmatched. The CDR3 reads CASSTLTGGNTEAFF. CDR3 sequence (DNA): TGTGCCAGCAGTACGCTGACAGGGGGGAACACTGAAGCTTTCTTT.

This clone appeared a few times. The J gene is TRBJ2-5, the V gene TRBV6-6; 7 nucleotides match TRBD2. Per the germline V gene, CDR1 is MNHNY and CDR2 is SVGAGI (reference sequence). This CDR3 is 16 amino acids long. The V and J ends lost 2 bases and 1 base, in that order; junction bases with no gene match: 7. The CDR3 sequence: CASSYRTGGGQETQYF. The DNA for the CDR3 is TGTGCCAGCAGTTACAGAACGGGCGGGGGCCAAGAGACCCAGTACTTC.

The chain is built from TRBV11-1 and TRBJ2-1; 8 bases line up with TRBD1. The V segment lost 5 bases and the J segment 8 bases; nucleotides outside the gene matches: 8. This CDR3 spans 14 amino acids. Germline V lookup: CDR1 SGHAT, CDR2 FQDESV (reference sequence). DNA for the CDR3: TGTGCCAGCAGCACCGGACAGGGTGTCTATGAGCAGTTCTTC. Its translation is CASSTGQGVYEQFF.

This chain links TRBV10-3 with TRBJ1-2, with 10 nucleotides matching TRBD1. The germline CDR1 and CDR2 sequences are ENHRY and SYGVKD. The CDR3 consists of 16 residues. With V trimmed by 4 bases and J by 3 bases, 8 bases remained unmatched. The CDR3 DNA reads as TGTGCCATCAGTGTGACCGGGACAGGGGAAGACTATGGCTACACCTTC. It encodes CAISVTGTGEDYGYTF.

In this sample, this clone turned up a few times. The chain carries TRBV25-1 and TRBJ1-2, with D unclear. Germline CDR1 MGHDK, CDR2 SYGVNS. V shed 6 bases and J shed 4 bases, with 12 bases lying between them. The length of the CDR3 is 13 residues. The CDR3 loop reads CASSPTALYGYTF. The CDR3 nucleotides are TGTGCCAGCAGCCCGACGGCCCTCTATGGCTACACCTTC.

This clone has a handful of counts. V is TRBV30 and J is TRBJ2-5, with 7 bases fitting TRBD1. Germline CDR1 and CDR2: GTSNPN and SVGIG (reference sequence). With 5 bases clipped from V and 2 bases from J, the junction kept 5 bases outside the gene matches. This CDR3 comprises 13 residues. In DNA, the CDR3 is TGTGCCTGGTCACGGGACAGACAAGAGACCCAGTACTTC. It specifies CAWSRDRQETQYF.

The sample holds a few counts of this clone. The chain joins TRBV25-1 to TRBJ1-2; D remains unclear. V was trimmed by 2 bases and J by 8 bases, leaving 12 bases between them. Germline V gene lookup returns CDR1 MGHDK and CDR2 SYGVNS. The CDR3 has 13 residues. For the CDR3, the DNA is TGTGCCAGCAGTGAAGGACCAGGCAAAGGCTACACCTTC. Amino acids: CASSEGPGKGYTF.

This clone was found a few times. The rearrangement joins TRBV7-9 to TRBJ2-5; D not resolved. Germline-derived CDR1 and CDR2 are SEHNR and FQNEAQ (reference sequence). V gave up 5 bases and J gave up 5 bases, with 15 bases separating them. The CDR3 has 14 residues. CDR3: CASSMDGGVETQYF. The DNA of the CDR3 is TGTGCCAGCAGCATGGACGGTGGGGTGGAGACCCAGTACTTC.

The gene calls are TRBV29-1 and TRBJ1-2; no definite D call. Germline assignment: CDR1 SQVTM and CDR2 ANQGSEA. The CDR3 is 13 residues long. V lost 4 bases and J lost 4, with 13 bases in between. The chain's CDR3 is CSVGLAGVYGYTF. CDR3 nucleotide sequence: TGCAGCGTTGGTCTAGCGGGAGTCTATGGCTACACCTTC.

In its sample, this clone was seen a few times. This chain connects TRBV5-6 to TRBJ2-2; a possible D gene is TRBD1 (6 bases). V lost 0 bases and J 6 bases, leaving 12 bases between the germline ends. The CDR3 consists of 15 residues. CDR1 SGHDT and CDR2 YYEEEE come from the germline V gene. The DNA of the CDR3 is TGTGCCAGCAGCTTGGTGGACAGAGTGGCCGGGGAGCTGTTTTTT. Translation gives CASSLVDRVAGELFF.

In DNA, the CDR3 is TGTGCCAGCAGCCCACAGGGAGATGGCTACACCTTC. It specifies CASSPQGDGYTF. V is TRBV7-2 and J is TRBJ1-2; D may be TRBD1 (6 bases). From germline, CDR1 is SGHTA and CDR2 FQGNSA. The CDR3 is 12 residues long. V was trimmed by 5 bases and J by 6 bases, leaving 10 bases between them. Drawing the rest from reference TRBV7-2 and TRBJ1-2, the complete variable domain is GAGVSQSPSNKVTEKGKDVELRCDPISGHTALYWYRQSLGQGLEFLIYFQGNSAPDKSGLPSDRFSAERTGGSVSTLTIQRTQQEDSAVYLCASSPQGDGYTFGSGTRLTVV.

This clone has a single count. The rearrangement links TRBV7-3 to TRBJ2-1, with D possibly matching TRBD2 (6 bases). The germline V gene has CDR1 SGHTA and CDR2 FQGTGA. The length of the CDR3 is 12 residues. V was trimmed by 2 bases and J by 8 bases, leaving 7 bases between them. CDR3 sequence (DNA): TGTGCCAGCAGCTTAGGAGGGGATGAGCAGTTCTTC. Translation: CASSLGGDEQFF.